This T cell receptor (beta chain) stems from a study of long-term antiretroviral therapy in people with HIV. Study information: The 2015 immediate-ART recommendation was preceded by the earliest samples by about a decade. Whole-study results and caveats: The ART regimens used between the mid-2000s and the late 2010s may be less effective than current ones.

A note on this clone: Its target is not known.

Trimming removed 6 bases at V and 0 bases at J, with 11 bases between. From germline, CDR1 is SNHLY and CDR2 FYNNEI. CDR3 length: 15 residues. The assay, immunoSEQ v3.0, was run at survey level. The repertoire was sequenced with immunoSEQ multiplex PCR; TCRdb's copy has only in-frame clones and lacks some. The repertoire holds 29,000 or so clones, 94% seen once, with approximately 2.5% in the top ten. PBMC samples from each donor numbered at least one pre-ART and at least two post-ART. People in the study who had HIV all got their treatment in the United States. This clonotype was obtained from a man in his fifties with HIV. Material: unsorted PBMCs, obtained 7.3 to 7.5 years after starting antiretroviral therapy. The V gene is TRBV2, the J gene TRBJ1-4, with D maybe TRBD1 (5 bases). The DNA of the CDR3 is TGTGCCAGCAGGGTCGGGACGCCAACTAATGAAAAACTGTTTTTT. It yields the protein CASRVGTPTNEKLFF. Full variable domain (remainder filled in from reference TRBV2 and TRBJ1-4): EPEVTQTPSHQVTQMGQEVILRCVPISNHLYFYWYRQILGQKVEFLVSFYNNEISEKSEIFDDQFSVERPDGSNFTLKIRSTKLEDSAMYFCASRVGTPTNEKLFFGSGTQLSVL.